In its sample, the clone carrying this TCR beta chain was seen a few times. What it binds is unknown. Isolated RNA was reverse transcribed in full, so expressed TCRB transcripts were sequenced. The data were produced by immunoSEQ multiplex PCR, yet TCRdb's version contains in-frame clones alone and is incomplete. The sample has some 300,000 clones, approximately 8.1% seen once. Sorting that relied on CD45RO/CCR7/CD25/CD127/CD95/CD27 yielded CD4+ naive, central memory, regulatory and stem cell-like memory cells. The data stem from a study of beta chain features in type 1 diabetes. Findings of the study overall: Significant though moderate, a shortening of TCRB CDR3s appeared in all four CD4+ subsets of Type 1 diabetes patients. A greater similarity of naive, central memory and Treg TCRB repertoires was seen among patients than among healthy donors. More deletions and fewer insertions at VDJ junctions were found in patients with type 1 diabetes.

The CDR3 extends over 12 amino acids. Germline loops: CDR1 SNHLY, CDR2 FYNNEI. The chain combines TRBV2 with TRBJ2-7; D possibly corresponds to TRBD1 (6 bases). Sequences were obtained from central memory CD4+ T cells from blood. This clonotype was obtained from a woman between 18 and 29 years old in good health. The CDR3 is CASSEPPGHPHV. The CDR3 nucleotides are TGTGCCAGCAGTGAACCACCGGGACACCCCCACGTC.